This T cell receptor (beta chain) was sequenced during a study of T cells in women clearing cervical HPV infection. Study-level findings and limits: Timing of associations relative to infection is unclear; T-cell subsets were not isolated. CIN3+ cases had significantly higher TCR richness than controls; evenness did not differ. Controls had more TRBV6-7 (approximately 0.15%) than cases (about 0.11%).

Clones were read by immunoSEQ multiplex PCR, and TCRdb kept only the in-frame ones, dropping some. This sample contains fewer than 40,000 clones. Losses at the gene ends were 5 bases for V and 3 bases for J; bases not matched to a gene: 9. The CDR3 spans 15 residues. CDR1 is GTSNPN, CDR2 SVGIG, per germline (reference sequence). Concerning this clone: Antigen unknown. Read data end 3 residues before the CDR3 end; the end is taken from the germline J gene.

The J gene is TRBJ1-2, the V gene TRBV30, with 10 bases matching TRBD1. The sequence was collected from a woman aged 18-70 years with a cervical HPV16 infection that either progressed to CIN3+ or cleared (not recorded which). Sequencing input: blood buffy coat. Incomplete CDR3 DNA: TGTGCCTGGTGCCGGGACAGGGGCGAATACTATGGC. Protein product: CAWCRDRGEYYG. The complete CDR3 protein is CAWCRDRGEYYGYTF.